The clone carrying this T cell receptor (beta chain) turned up a few times. The data are from a study of blood T cell repertoires in COVID-19. Study background: COVID-19 samples from acute and convalescent phases originated in the United States, Italy and Spain.

Using immunoSEQ multiplex PCR, the repertoire was profiled, and TCRdb retains in-frame clones only, with some absent. The sample includes about 100,000 clones, approximately 88% seen only once; the top ten take 5.1%. This CDR3 region has 13 residues. CDR1 and CDR2 from the germline V gene are MRHNA and SNTAGT. V shed 4 bases and J shed 6 bases, with 12 bases lying between them. J is TRBJ1-1 and V is TRBV6-4; D remains ambiguous. Source material: peripheral blood. The TCR originated in a human donor in a cohort sampled during active COVID-19. The CDR3 region has the DNA TGTGCCAGCAGTGCGGGGAACGGCGCTGAAGCTTTCTTT. Its protein product is CASSAGNGAEAFF.